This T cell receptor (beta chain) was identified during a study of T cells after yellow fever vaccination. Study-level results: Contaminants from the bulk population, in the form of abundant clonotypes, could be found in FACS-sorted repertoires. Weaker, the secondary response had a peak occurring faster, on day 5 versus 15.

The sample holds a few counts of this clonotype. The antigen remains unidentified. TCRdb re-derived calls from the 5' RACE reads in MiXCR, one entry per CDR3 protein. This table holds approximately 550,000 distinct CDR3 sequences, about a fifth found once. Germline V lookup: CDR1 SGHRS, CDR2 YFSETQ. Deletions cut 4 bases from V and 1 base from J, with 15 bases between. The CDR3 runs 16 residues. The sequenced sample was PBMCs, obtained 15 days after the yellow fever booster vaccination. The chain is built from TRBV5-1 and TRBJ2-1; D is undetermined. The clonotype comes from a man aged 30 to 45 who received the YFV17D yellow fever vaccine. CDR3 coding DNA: TGCGCCAGCAGCCTCCAGAGCGCAGCTTCCTACAATGAGCAGTTCTTC. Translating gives CASSLQSAASYNEQFF.